Listed here are 11 T cell receptor beta chains from one sample, sequenced in a study of cytomegalovirus exposure and HLA in healthy donors. PCR primers comprised 60 Vbeta and 13 Jbeta primers. Some clones are missing from TCRdb's copy, which holds only in-frame ones; the method was immunoSEQ multiplex PCR. Of 120,000 to 150,000 clones in the sample, roughly three quarters were seen once. Source material: PBMCs. The receptors originated from a woman aged 45-59 years in good health and CMV-seronegative.

This clone was picked up a small number of times. The chain combines TRBV28 with TRBJ1-4; the D is unclear. V shed 6 bases and J shed 0 bases, with 11 bases lying between them. From germline, CDR1 is MDHEN and CDR2 SYDVKM. This CDR3 is built from 15 residues. As DNA, the CDR3 is TGTGCCAGCAGGCAGGTTCCTGCAACTAATGAAAAACTGTTTTTT. Its protein product is CASRQVPATNEKLFF.

This chain connects TRBV19 to TRBJ2-3; no reliable D call. The V and J ends lost 3 bases and 4 bases respectively, with 11 bases between them. This CDR3 has 14 amino acids. CDR1 is LNHDA and CDR2 is SQIVND in the germline V gene (reference sequence). CDR3 sequence (DNA): TGTGCCAGTAGTATTACGTATGGAGCAGATACGCAGTATTTT. This translates into CASSITYGADTQYF.

The chain has TRBV4-1 and TRBJ2-2; 10 bases map to TRBD2. Per the germline V gene, CDR1 is MGHRA and CDR2 is YSYEKL. The CDR3 has 17 residues. The J segment lost 4 bases and the V segment lost 2 bases, leaving 7 bases of the junction unmatched. For the CDR3, the DNA is TGCGCCAGCAGCCAAACTACTAGCGGGGCCTCCACCGGGGAGCTGTTTTTT. Translation: CASSQTTSGASTGELFF.

The V call is TRBV5-6, the J call TRBJ2-3; tentative D call: TRBD2 (6 bases). CDR1 and CDR2 from the germline V gene are SGHDT and YYEEEE. The CDR3 spans 16 residues. Deletions cut 4 bases from V and 1 base from J, with 16 bases between. The CDR3 loop is CASSAPWRGGTDTQYF. In DNA form, the CDR3 reads TGTGCCAGCAGCGCCCCTTGGCGGGGAGGCACAGATACGCAGTATTTT. The entire variable domain, with the rest obtained from reference TRBV5-6 and TRBJ2-3, is as follows: DAGVTQSPTHLIKTRGQQVTLRCSPKSGHDTVSWYQQALGQGPQFIFQYYEEEERQRGNFPDRFSGHQFPNYSSELNVNALLLGDSALYLCASSAPWRGGTDTQYFGPGTRLTVL.

This rearrangement joins TRBV9 to TRBJ1-4; no clear D. The CDR3 is 13 amino acids. V was pared by 0 bases and J by 5 bases, with 5 bases between. Germline values: CDR1 SGDLS, CDR2 YYNGEE. CDR3 nucleotide sequence: TGTGCCAGCAGCGTAGGAGCAAATGAAAAACTGTTTTTT. Translated, it gives CASSVGANEKLFF.

This CDR3 is CASSPEGAYGYTF. In DNA, the CDR3 is TGTGCCAGCAGCCCTGAGGGTGCCTATGGCTACACCTTC. This chain joins TRBV5-4 and TRBJ1-2; D is unclear. The CDR3 is 13 residues long. V was cut by 4 bases and J by 4 bases, with 11 bases left in between. Germline CDR1 is SGHNT and CDR2 is YYREEE (reference sequence).

This clone was observed a few times. This chain joins TRBV19 and TRBJ1-5, with TRBD1 as a possible D gene (6 bases). This CDR3 is 13 amino acids long. The V gene lost 6 bases and the J gene lost 3 bases, with 9 bases spanning the gap. Germline assignment: CDR1 LNHDA and CDR2 SQIVND (reference sequence). Here the CDR3 reads CASRQGPNQPQHF. In DNA form, the CDR3 reads TGTGCCAGTAGGCAGGGGCCCAATCAGCCCCAGCATTTT.

The chain joins TRBV2 to TRBJ1-4; tentatively, D is TRBD1 (5 bases). Trimming took off 8 bases at V and 8 bases at J, with 15 bases between the two ends. This CDR3 has 13 amino acids. CDR1 and CDR2 from the germline V gene are SNHLY and FYNNEI. CDR3 sequence (DNA): TGTGCCAGCTTTCAGGGTAATGAAGAAAAACTGTTTTTT. It encodes CASFQGNEEKLFF.

The V and J genes are TRBV7-8 and TRBJ1-6, with TRBD1 identical over 9 bases. CDR3 length: 13 amino acids. CDR1 and CDR2 from the germline V gene are SGHVS and FQNEAQ. With V trimmed by 6 bases and J by 8 bases, 2 bases remained unmatched. CDR3 in DNA: TGTGCCAGCAGTCGACAGGGGGATTCACCCCTCCACTTT. It is translated as CASSRQGDSPLHF.

The V gene is TRBV4-1, the J gene TRBJ2-1; 8 bases fit TRBD1. V was clipped by 2 bases and J by 6 bases; unmatched bases: 3. Germline V gene sequence: CDR1 MGHRA, CDR2 YSYEKL. The CDR3 is made up of 14 amino acids. The CDR3 spells CASSQQGARNEQFF. CDR3 in DNA: TGCGCCAGCAGCCAACAGGGGGCACGCAATGAGCAGTTCTTC.

This clone was detected once. The chain links TRBV4-1 to TRBJ2-2, with D tentatively TRBD1 (5 bases). There are 15 residues in the CDR3. V was trimmed by 4 bases and J by 7 bases, leaving 16 bases between them. CDR1 is MGHRA, CDR2 YSYEKL, per germline. The CDR3 loop is CASSPQSRASGELFF. The CDR3 DNA reads TGCGCCAGCAGCCCTCAATCCAGGGCCAGCGGGGAGCTGTTTTTT.